This T cell receptor beta chain was sequenced during a study of T cells after yellow fever vaccination. Using its own MiXCR run on the 5' RACE reads, TCRdb lists one record per CDR3 protein. The sample lists 250,000 to 400,000 distinct CDR3 sequences; approximately 4% were seen once. This clonotype turned up a few times. The receptor was derived from a young man who received the YFV17D yellow fever vaccine. The sample here was PBMCs, taken 5 days after the yellow fever booster vaccination.

This CDR3 is CASSQDRWGISNYGYTF. The DNA of the CDR3 is TGTGCCAGCAGCCAAGATCGGTGGGGGATTTCTAACTATGGCTACACCTTC. The chain recombines TRBV3-1 with TRBJ1-2; the D gene is possibly TRBD1 (5 bases). Germline V lookup: CDR1 LGHDT, CDR2 YNNKEL (reference sequence). The ends were cut back, 0 bases at V and 0 bases at J, with 14 bases in the middle. This CDR3 contains 17 residues.